A selection of T cell receptor beta chains follows, all from one sample in a study of blood T cell repertoires in COVID-19. The repertoire was sequenced with immunoSEQ multiplex PCR; TCRdb's copy has only in-frame clones and lacks some. Among some 330,000 clones listed, 80% to 95% were seen once. Sequenced input: PBMCs or T cells enriched from blood (not recorded which). Source of these receptors: a woman in her twenties or thirties who had recovered from COVID-19. CDR3s include the opening cysteine and the closing phenylalanine or tryptophan. A D gene is named only where the DNA matches it firmly. The size of a clone is reported for some rows only, either as once, few or many, or as a class for expanded clones.

CDR3 length: 14
clone size: .
J gene: TRBJ2-7
V gene: TRBV5-1
D gene: TRBD1
CDR3 DNA: TGCGCCAGCAGCCCGGGACAGGGGAGGCACGAGCAGTACTTC
CDR3 protein: CASSPGQGRHEQYF

CDR3 length: 13
clone size: .
J gene: TRBJ1-1
V gene: TRBV19
D gene: .
CDR3 DNA: TGTGCCAGTAGTATAGATATCGACAGTGAAGCTTTCTTT
CDR3 protein: CASSIDIDSEAFF

CDR3 length: 12
clone size: .
J gene: TRBJ2-7
V gene: TRBV28
D gene: .
CDR3 DNA: TGTGCCAGCACCGCGGGACGTACCGAGCAGTACTTC
CDR3 protein: CASTAGRTEQYF

CDR3 length: 13
clone size: .
J gene: TRBJ1-5
V gene: TRBV4-3
D gene: .
CDR3 DNA: TGCGCCAGCAGCCAAGATGTGAGTCAGCCCCAGCATTTT
CDR3 protein: CASSQDVSQPQHF

CDR3 length: 15
clone size: .
J gene: TRBJ2-2
V gene: TRBV2
D gene: TRBD1
CDR3 DNA: TGTGCCAGCAGTAGGGACAGGGGGCTGTTCGGGGAGCTGTTTTTT
CDR3 protein: CASSRDRGLFGELFF

CDR3 length: 14
clone size: few
J gene: TRBJ2-7
V gene: TRBV6-2/TRBV6-3
D gene: .
CDR3 DNA: TGTGCCAGCAGTTATGAGACAGTTTCCTACGAGCAGTACTTC
CDR3 protein: CASSYETVSYEQYF

CDR3 length: 13
clone size: once
J gene: TRBJ2-1
V gene: TRBV5-1
D gene: .
CDR3 DNA: TGCGCCAGCAGACAGGGTGAATACAATGAGCAGTTCTTC
CDR3 protein: CASRQGEYNEQFF

CDR3 length: 18
clone size: .
J gene: TRBJ1-3
V gene: TRBV9
D gene: .
CDR3 DNA: TGTGCCAGCAGCGTAGTTGGCAGCTCCCCGGGCTCTGGAAACACCATATATTTT
CDR3 protein: CASSVVGSSPGSGNTIYF

CDR3 length: 17
clone size: once
J gene: TRBJ1-4
V gene: TRBV10-3
D gene: .
CDR3 DNA: TGTGCCACACGCCGGACATCCGACCGGCTCAAAAATGAAAAACTGTTTTTT
CDR3 protein: CATRRTSDRLKNEKLFF

CDR3 length: 14
clone size: once
J gene: TRBJ1-1
V gene: TRBV18
D gene: TRBD1
CDR3 DNA: TGTGCCAGCCGTGAGGGACAGGCCAACACTGAAGCTTTCTTT
CDR3 protein: CASREGQANTEAFF

CDR3 length: 15
clone size: .
J gene: TRBJ2-3
V gene: TRBV5-6
D gene: TRBD2
CDR3 DNA: TGTGCCAGCAGCTCCCTGGGGAGGGCCGGAGATACGCAGTATTTT
CDR3 protein: CASSSLGRAGDTQYF

CDR3 length: 17
clone size: once
J gene: TRBJ1-2
V gene: TRBV6-1
D gene: .
CDR3 DNA: TGTGCCAGCAGTGAAGGAGGAACAGGGACGACTAACTATGGCTACACCTTC
CDR3 protein: CASSEGGTGTTNYGYTF

CDR3 length: 16
clone size: once
J gene: TRBJ1-2
V gene: TRBV6-6
D gene: TRBD1
CDR3 DNA: TGTGCCAGCAGTCGCCGGGACAGGGTGTCTAACTATGGCTACACCTTC
CDR3 protein: CASSRRDRVSNYGYTF

CDR3 length: 17
clone size: .
J gene: TRBJ1-2
V gene: TRBV5-1
D gene: TRBD1
CDR3 DNA: TGCGCCAGCAGCCGATCCGGGACAGGACCACCTAACTATGGCTACACCTTC
CDR3 protein: CASSRSGTGPPNYGYTF

CDR3 length: 14
clone size: .
J gene: TRBJ2-3
V gene: TRBV2
D gene: .
CDR3 DNA: TGTGCCAGCGGAGGACAGACAAGCACAGATACGCAGTATTTT
CDR3 protein: CASGGQTSTDTQYF